This T cell receptor beta chain was recorded in a study of type 1 regulatory T cells. In the study overall: This in vitro CD4 product, T-allo10, is enriched for Tr1 cells and alloantigen-specific.

TCRdb re-derived calls from the reads in MiXCR, one entry per CDR3 protein. The sample has roughly 67,000 distinct CDR3 sequences; around 57% are singletons. Germline V gene sequence: CDR1 SGHRS, CDR2 YFSETQ. V lost 4 bases, J lost 5 bases, and 12 bases lay in between. The CDR3 is 13 residues long. The graft donor-derived T-allo10 cells reportedly recognize host alloantigens, are anergic, and suppress alloantigen-specifically. Regarding this clonotype: Its antigen remains unknown.

This receptor was obtained from a human donor in good health. Sequencing input: cultured T cells, either the whole culture or a sorted T cell fraction (not recorded which). Subset specified: Tr1-enriched cell product generated in vitro against host alloantigens. V is TRBV5-1 and J is TRBJ2-5; D unclear. The CDR3 here is CASSPGMRETQYF. CDR3 coding DNA: TGCGCCAGCAGCCCGGGTATGAGGGAGACCCAGTACTTC.